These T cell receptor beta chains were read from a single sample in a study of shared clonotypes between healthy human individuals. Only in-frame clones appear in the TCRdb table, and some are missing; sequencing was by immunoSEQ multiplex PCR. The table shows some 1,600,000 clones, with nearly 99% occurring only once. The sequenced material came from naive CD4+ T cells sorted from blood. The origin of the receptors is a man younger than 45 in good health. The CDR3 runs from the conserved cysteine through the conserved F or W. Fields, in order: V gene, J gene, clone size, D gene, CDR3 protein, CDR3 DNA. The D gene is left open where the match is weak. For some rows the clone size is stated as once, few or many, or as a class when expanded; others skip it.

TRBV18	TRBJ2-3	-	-	CASSPPSGASDTQYF	TGTGCCAGCTCACCCCCCTCAGGCGCGTCTGATACGCAGTATTTT
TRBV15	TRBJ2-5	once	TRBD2	CATTLAGTETQYF	TGTGCCACAACCCTAGCGGGAACAGAGACCCAGTACTTC
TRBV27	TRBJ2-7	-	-	CASSLLALVDEQYF	TGTGCCAGCAGTTTATTAGCGCTAGTCGACGAGCAGTACTTC
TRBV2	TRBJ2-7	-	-	CASRRTDAYEQYF	TGTGCCAGCAGGCGCACGGACGCCTACGAGCAGTACTTC
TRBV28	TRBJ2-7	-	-	CASSLVWRGAYEQYF	TGTGCCAGCAGTTTAGTTTGGCGGGGCGCCTACGAGCAGTACTTC
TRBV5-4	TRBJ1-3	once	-	CASSGGAGRSGNTIYF	TGTGCCAGCAGCGGCGGGGCGGGGCGCTCTGGAAACACCATATATTTT
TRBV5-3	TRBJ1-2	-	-	CARSLRDYGYTF	TGTGCCAGAAGCTTGAGGGACTATGGCTACACCTTC
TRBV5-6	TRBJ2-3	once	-	CASSFRPTGTDTQYF	TGTGCCAGCAGCTTCCGTCCAACTGGCACAGATACGCAGTATTTT
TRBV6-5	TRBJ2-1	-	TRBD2	CASSSVSGTGYNEQFF	TGTGCCAGCAGTTCCGTCAGCGGGACTGGATACAATGAGCAGTTCTTC
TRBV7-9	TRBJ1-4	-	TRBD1	CASSLWLGGGANNEKLFF	TGTGCCAGCAGCTTATGGTTAGGGGGCGGTGCGAATAATGAAAAACTGTTTTTT
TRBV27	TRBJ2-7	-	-	CASSRRVGVPYEQYF	TGTGCCAGCAGCCGAAGGGTCGGAGTTCCCTACGAGCAGTACTTC
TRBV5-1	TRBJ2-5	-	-	CASRSGNDETQYF	TGCGCCAGCAGGTCGGGCAATGACGAGACCCAGTACTTC
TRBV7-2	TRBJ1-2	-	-	CASSLGVSETFNYGYTF	TGTGCCAGCAGCTTAGGAGTCTCGGAAACTTTTAACTATGGCTACACCTTC
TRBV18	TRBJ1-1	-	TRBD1	CASSSGTGGTEAFF	TGTGCCAGCTCATCCGGGACAGGGGGGACTGAAGCTTTCTTT
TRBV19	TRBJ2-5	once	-	CASRDLIEGKETQYF	TGTGCCAGTAGGGATTTGATAGAGGGTAAAGAGACCCAGTACTTC
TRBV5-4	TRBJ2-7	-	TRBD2	CASSLEGGLAYEQYF	TGTGCCAGCAGCTTGGAGGGGGGACTAGCCTACGAGCAGTACTTC
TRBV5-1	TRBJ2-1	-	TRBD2	CASSLGLAGNNEQFF	TGCGCCAGCAGCCTAGGACTAGCGGGTAACAATGAGCAGTTCTTC
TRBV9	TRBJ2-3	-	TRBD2	CASSVGGLAGSATDTQYF	TGTGCCAGCAGCGTAGGAGGGCTAGCGGGGAGTGCCACAGATACGCAGTATTTT
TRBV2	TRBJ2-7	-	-	CASSEAGFSYEQYF	TGTGCCAGCAGTGAAGCCGGATTCTCCTACGAGCAGTACTTC
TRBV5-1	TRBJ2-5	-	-	CASSLVPEETQYF	TGCGCCAGCAGCTTGGTTCCAGAGGAGACCCAGTACTTC
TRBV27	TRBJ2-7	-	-	CASSLRLVPSGEQYF	TGTGCCAGCAGTTTACGACTAGTCCCCAGCGGCGAGCAGTACTTC
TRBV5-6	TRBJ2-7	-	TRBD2	CASSRREGPGEQYF	TGTGCCAGCAGCCGGAGGGAGGGGCCGGGCGAGCAGTACTTC